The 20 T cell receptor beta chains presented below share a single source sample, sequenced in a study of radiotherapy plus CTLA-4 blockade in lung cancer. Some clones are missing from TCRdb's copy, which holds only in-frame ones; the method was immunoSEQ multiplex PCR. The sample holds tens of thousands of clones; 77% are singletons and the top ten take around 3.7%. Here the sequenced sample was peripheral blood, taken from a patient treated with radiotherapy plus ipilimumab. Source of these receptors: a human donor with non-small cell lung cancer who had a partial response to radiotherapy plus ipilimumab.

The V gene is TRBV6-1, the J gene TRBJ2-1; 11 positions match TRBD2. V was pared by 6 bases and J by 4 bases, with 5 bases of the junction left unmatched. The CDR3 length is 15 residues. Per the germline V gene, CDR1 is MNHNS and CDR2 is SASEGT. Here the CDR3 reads CASSQTSGAYNEQFF. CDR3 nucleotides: TGTGCCAGCAGCCAGACTAGCGGGGCTTACAATGAGCAGTTCTTC.

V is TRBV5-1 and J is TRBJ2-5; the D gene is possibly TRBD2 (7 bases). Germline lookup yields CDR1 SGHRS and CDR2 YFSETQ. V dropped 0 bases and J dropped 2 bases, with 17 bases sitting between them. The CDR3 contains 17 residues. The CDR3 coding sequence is TGCGCCAGCAGCTTGGCCATACGGGGGGCCGCACAAGAGACCCAGTACTTC. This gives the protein CASSLAIRGAAQETQYF.

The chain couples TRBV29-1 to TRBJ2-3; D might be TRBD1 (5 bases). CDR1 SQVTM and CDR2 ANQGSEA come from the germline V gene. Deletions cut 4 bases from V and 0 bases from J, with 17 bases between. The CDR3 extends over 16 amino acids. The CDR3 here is CSVVFWFGASTDTQYF. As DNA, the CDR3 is TGCAGCGTTGTATTTTGGTTTGGGGCTAGCACAGATACGCAGTATTTT.

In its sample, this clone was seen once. The chain's CDR3 is CASSLASGIYNEQFF. The CDR3 DNA sequence: TGTGCCAGCAGCTTAGCTAGCGGGATCTACAATGAGCAGTTCTTC. The genes are TRBV7-9 and TRBJ2-1; 8 nucleotides agree with TRBD2. The CDR3 consists of 15 residues. With 0 bases clipped from V and 3 bases from J, the junction kept 1 base outside the gene matches. From germline, CDR1 is SEHNR and CDR2 FQNEAQ (reference sequence).

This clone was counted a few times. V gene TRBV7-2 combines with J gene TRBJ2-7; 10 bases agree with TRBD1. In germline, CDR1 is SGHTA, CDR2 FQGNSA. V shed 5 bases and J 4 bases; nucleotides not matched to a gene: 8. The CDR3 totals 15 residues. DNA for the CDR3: TGTGCCAGCAGCCAAGAGGGACAGGGGTTTTACGAGCAGTACTTC. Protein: CASSQEGQGFYEQYF.

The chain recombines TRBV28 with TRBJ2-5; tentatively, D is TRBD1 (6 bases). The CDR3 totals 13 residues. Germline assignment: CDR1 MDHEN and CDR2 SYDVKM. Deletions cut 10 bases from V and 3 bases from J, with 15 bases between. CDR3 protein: CANTRGWEETQYF. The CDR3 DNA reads TGTGCCAACACAAGGGGGTGGGAAGAGACCCAGTACTTC.

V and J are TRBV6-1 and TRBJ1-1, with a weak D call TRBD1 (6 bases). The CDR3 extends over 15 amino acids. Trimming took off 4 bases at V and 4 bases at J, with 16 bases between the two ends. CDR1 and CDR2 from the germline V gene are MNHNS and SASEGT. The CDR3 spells CASSGRQVLGTEAFF. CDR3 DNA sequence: TGTGCCAGCAGTGGTCGACAGGTCTTGGGCACTGAAGCTTTCTTT.

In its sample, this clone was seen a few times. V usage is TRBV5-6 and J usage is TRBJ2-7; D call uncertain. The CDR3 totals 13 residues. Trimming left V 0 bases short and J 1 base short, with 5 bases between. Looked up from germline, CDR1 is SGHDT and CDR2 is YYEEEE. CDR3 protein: CASSLVQSYEQYF. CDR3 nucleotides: TGTGCCAGCAGCTTGGTACAATCCTACGAGCAGTACTTC.

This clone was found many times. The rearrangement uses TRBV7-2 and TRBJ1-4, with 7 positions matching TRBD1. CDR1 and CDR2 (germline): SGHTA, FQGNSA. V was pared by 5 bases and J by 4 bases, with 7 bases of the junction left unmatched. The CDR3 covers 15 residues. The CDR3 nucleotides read TGTGCCAGCAGCCCCCGGACAGGAGTTAATGAAAAACTGTTTTTT. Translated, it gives CASSPRTGVNEKLFF. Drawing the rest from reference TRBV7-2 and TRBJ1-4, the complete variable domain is GAGVSQSPSNKVTEKGKDVELRCDPISGHTALYWYRQSLGQGLEFLIYFQGNSAPDKSGLPSDRFSAERTGGSVSTLTIQRTQQEDSAVYLCASSPRTGVNEKLFFGSGTQLSVL.

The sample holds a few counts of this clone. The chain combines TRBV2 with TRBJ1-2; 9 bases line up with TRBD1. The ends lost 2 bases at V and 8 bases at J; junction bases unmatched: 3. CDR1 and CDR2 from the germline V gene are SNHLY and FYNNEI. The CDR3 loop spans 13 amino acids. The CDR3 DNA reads TGTGCCAGCAGTGAAAGGACAGGGGAAGGCTACACCTTC. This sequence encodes CASSERTGEGYTF.

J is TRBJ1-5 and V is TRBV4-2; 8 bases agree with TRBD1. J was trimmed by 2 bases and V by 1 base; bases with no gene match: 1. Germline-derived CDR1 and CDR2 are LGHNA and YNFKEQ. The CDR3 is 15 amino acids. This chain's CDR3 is CASSQGGQGNQPQHF. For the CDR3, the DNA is TGTGCCAGCAGCCAAGGGGGACAGGGCAATCAGCCCCAGCATTTT.

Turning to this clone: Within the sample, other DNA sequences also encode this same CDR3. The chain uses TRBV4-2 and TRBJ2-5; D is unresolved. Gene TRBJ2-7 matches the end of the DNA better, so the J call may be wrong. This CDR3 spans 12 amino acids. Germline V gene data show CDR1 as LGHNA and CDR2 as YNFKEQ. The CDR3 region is CASSQGPYEQYF. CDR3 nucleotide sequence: TGTGCCAGCAGCCAAGGCCCATACGAGCAGTACTTC.

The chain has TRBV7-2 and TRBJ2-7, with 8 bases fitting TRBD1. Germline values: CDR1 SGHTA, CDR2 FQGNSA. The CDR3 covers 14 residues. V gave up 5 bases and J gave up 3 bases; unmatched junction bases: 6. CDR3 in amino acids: CASSPTGQVYEQYF. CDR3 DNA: TGTGCCAGCAGCCCCACGGGACAGGTCTACGAGCAGTACTTC.

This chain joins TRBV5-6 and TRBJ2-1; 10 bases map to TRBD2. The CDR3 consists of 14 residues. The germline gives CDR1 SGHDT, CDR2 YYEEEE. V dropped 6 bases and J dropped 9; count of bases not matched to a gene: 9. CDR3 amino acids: CASTGLAVAGEQFF. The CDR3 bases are TGTGCCAGCACCGGACTAGCGGTTGCCGGTGAGCAGTTCTTC.

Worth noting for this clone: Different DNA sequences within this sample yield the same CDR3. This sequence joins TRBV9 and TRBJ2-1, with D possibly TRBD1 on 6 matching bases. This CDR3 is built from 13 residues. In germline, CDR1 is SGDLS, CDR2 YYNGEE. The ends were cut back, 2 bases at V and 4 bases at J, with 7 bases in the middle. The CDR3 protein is CASSVGQYNEQFF. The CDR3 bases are TGTGCCAGCAGCGTTGGACAGTACAATGAGCAGTTCTTC.

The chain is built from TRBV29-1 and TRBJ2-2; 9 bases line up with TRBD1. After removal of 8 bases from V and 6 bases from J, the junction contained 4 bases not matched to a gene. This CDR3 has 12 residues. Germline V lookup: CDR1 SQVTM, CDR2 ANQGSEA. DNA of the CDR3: TGCAGCTTCCGACAGGGGGCCGGGGAGCTGTTTTTT. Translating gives CSFRQGAGELFF.

As DNA, the CDR3 is TGTGCCACCAGCAGACAGCGCAATTCCTACGAGCAGTACTTC. Protein sequence: CATSRQRNSYEQYF. The rearrangement joins TRBV15 to TRBJ2-7; D gene unclear. Trimming stripped 2 bases from V and 1 base from J, with 9 bases between. Germline V lookup: CDR1 LNHNV, CDR2 YYDKDF (reference sequence). This CDR3 comprises 14 residues.

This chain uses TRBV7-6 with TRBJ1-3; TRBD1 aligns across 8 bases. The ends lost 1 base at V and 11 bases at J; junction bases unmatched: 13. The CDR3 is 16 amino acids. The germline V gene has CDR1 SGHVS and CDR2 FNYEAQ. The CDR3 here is CASSLVSSGGTQAIYF. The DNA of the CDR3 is TGTGCCAGCAGCTTAGTATCCTCAGGGGGCACCCAAGCCATATATTTT.

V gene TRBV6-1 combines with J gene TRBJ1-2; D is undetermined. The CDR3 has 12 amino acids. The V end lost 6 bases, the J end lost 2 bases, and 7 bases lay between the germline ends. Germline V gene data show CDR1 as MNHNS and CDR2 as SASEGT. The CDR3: CASSAENYGYTF. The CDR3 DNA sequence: TGTGCCAGCAGCGCCGAGAACTATGGCTACACCTTC.

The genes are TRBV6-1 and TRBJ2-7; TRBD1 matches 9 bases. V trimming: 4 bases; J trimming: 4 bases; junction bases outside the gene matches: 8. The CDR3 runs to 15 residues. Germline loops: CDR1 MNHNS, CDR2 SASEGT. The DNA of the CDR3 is TGTGCCAGCAGTGCCGCGGGGACAGGGAGGTACGAGCAGTACTTC. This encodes CASSAAGTGRYEQYF.